This T cell receptor beta chain appears in the sequencing data of a study of control samples from healthy donors and cancer patients. The V and J ends lost 0 bases and 6 bases respectively, with 16 bases between them. Per the germline V gene, CDR1 is SGDLS and CDR2 is YYNGEE. CDR3 length: 16 residues. TCRdb keeps only in-frame clones here, not all; method: immunoSEQ multiplex PCR. Here the sample spans around 89,000 clones, approximately 82% being singletons. The origin of this receptor is a woman between 55 and 75 years old in good health. The chain carries TRBV9 and TRBJ2-1; D unclear. The specimen sequenced was blood. The CDR3 region is CASSVESQPPGNEQFF. CDR3 nucleotides: TGTGCCAGCAGCGTAGAAAGCCAGCCCCCGGGCAATGAGCAGTTCTTC.